The source of this TCR beta chain is a study of blood T cells in healthy people across ages. The CDR3 sequence is 14 residues long. Germline V gives CDR1 SGHRS, CDR2 YFSETQ. A sample-barcoded 5' primer and a J-beta primer mix were used in a second PCR of roughly 7 to 11 cycles. Paired-end reads containing CDR3 totaled no fewer than 2.5 million for each sample. In TCRdb, the 5' RACE reads were re-called with MiXCR into one record per CDR3 protein. The sample yields approximately 800,000 distinct CDR3 sequences, 20% to 30% seen once. These data also formed part of another study, on T cells of mothers and their children.

Sequenced input: blood. This chain joins TRBV5-1 and TRBJ2-5; D may correspond to TRBD1 or TRBD2 (6 bases each). Near its end, the DNA agrees better with TRBJ2-7, so the J call may be wrong. The source is a boy younger than 18 in good health. CDR3 amino acids: CASSWTAGSYEQYF. CDR3 coding DNA: TGCGCCAGCAGCTGGACAGCGGGCTCCTACGAGCAGTACTTC.